Presented here are 10 T cell receptor beta chains from one specimen sequenced in a study of T-cell reconstitution after alpha-beta-depleted transplantation in children. As it was prepared, the TCRbeta library received unique molecular identifiers. MiXCR, run by TCRdb on the PCR reads, gives a single entry per CDR3 protein. The data contain about 160,000 distinct CDR3 sequences, more than 9.5% of them singletons. The material sequenced was PBMCs, taken before TCRalphabeta/CD19-depleted stem cell transplant. All receptors derive from a boy aged 2 to 10 with acute myeloid leukemia, due to receive a stem cell transplant.

This clonotype was seen at least ten times. CDR3 DNA: TGTGCCAGCAGCCAAGATGTGGTAGCGAACAATGAGCAGTTCTTC. It is translated as CASSQDVVANNEQFF. The chain uses TRBV4-2 and TRBJ2-1; tentatively, D is TRBD2 (5 bases). Trimming pared 0 bases from V and 5 bases from J, leaving 11 bases between. The germline V gene encodes CDR1 LGHNA and CDR2 YNFKEQ. The length of the CDR3 is 15 residues.

This clonotype was seen many times. V usage is TRBV6-1 and J usage is TRBJ2-1; D is perhaps TRBD2 (7 bases). Looked up from germline, CDR1 is MNHNS and CDR2 is SASEGT. Trimming took 10 bases from V and 7 from J, leaving 14 bases between them. The CDR3 is 12 residues long. The CDR3 DNA follows: TGTGCCACGCGGAGGGGGGGGAATGAGCAGTTCTTC. Protein sequence: CATRRGGNEQFF.

This clonotype was recorded at least ten times. V is TRBV20-1 and J is TRBJ1-1; D not resolved. Deletions cut 6 bases from V and 3 bases from J, with 17 bases between. Per germline, CDR1 DFQATT and CDR2 SNEGSKA (reference sequence). This CDR3 region has 14 residues. This CDR3 reads CSARTDFGDTEAFF. CDR3 nucleotide sequence: TGCAGTGCCAGGACGGACTTTGGGGACACTGAAGCTTTCTTT.

This clonotype was observed many times. The J gene is TRBJ1-2, the V gene TRBV7-9; D unresolved. The V end lost 1 base, the J end lost 4 bases, and 10 bases lay between the germline ends. CDR3 size: 14 residues. CDR1 SEHNR and CDR2 FQNEAQ come from the germline V gene (reference sequence). CDR3 DNA sequence: TGTGCCAGCAGCTTAGTAGGTCAGACCTATGGCTACACCTTC. Its protein is CASSLVGQTYGYTF.

The table lists this clonotype with many counts. The chain recombines TRBV7-2 with TRBJ1-2, with 8 bases identical to TRBD1. Trimming cost V 1 base and J 4 bases; bases outside gene matches: 2. Germline values: CDR1 SGHTA, CDR2 FQGNSA. This CDR3 region has 14 residues. The CDR3, as DNA: TGTGCCAGCAGCTTAGGCAGGGGGCCCTATGGCTACACCTTC. Its protein product is CASSLGRGPYGYTF.

The chain employs TRBV20-1 and TRBJ1-5; no clear D. Trimming removed 1 base from V and 1 base from J, with 5 bases in between. The CDR3 consists of 13 residues. The V gene's germline CDR1 is DFQATT and CDR2 SNEGSKA (reference sequence). The CDR3 nucleotides read TGCAGTGCTAGAGGTAGGAGCAATCAGCCCCAGCATTTT. Its translation: CSARGRSNQPQHF.

This clonotype was detected a few times. The V gene is TRBV7-2, the J gene TRBJ2-1, with D unclear. The germline CDR1 and CDR2 sequences are SGHTA and FQGNSA. The CDR3 length is 15 residues. V lost 5 bases to trimming and J lost 7 bases, with 18 bases between them. Written as DNA, the CDR3 is TGTGCCAGCAGCCCATCCCTACTACCGCATAATGAGCAGTTCTTC. Residues: CASSPSLLPHNEQFF.

The chain carries TRBV20-1 and TRBJ2-3; D perhaps matches TRBD2 (7 bases). CDR3 size: 15 residues. In germline, CDR1 is DFQATT, CDR2 SNEGSKA (reference sequence). Trimming stripped 5 bases from V and 7 bases from J, with 22 bases between. This chain's CDR3 is CSALPLGGGLNTQYF. As DNA, the CDR3 is TGCAGTGCTCTACCACTAGGGGGAGGGCTAAATACGCAGTATTTT.

In its sample, this clonotype was seen many times. The chain has TRBV28 and TRBJ2-1; 10 positions match TRBD2. CDR3 length: 16 residues. Per germline, CDR1 MDHEN and CDR2 SYDVKM. V was clipped by 5 bases and J by 1 base; unmatched bases: 5. CDR3 sequence reads: CASSTKRGGSYNEQFF. The CDR3 DNA follows: TGTGCCAGCAGTACCAAGCGGGGGGGGTCCTACAATGAGCAGTTCTTC.

This clonotype was counted ten times or more. V gene TRBV5-1 combines with J gene TRBJ2-1, with D unresolved. The CDR3 is made up of 14 amino acids. The V end was cut by 0 bases, the J end by 8 bases, with 12 bases between. Germline CDR1 SGHRS, CDR2 YFSETQ. The CDR3 here is CASSLGSSEDEQFF. CDR3 nucleotide sequence: TGCGCCAGCAGCTTGGGCTCGAGCGAGGATGAGCAGTTCTTC.